The clone carrying this T cell receptor beta chain has ten or more counts. Its antigen is undetermined. cDNA carried unique molecular identifiers, and a universal primer site was added by template switching. TCRdb used MiXCR to reprocess the 5' RACE reads, holding one entry per CDR3 protein. This table holds approximately 680,000 distinct CDR3 sequences, about 7.1% found once. These data belong to a study of identical twins. The CDR3 totals 17 residues. Germline V gene lookup returns CDR1 KGHDR and CDR2 SFDVKD. Trimming removed 4 bases at V and 4 bases at J, with 19 bases between. Study-wide results and limits: The study found weaker excess twin sharing in beta out-of-frame sequences. Invariant MAIT and iNKT cells could partly confound zero-insertion analyses.

These same records also appear under a second study, on yellow fever vaccine responses in identical twins.

This TCR was recovered from a woman younger than 30 in good health. The chain recombines TRBV24-1 with TRBJ1-5; unclear D gene. Sequenced material: PBMCs. In DNA, the CDR3 is TGTGCCACCAGTGACCCACACCGGTGGCAGTATAATCAGCCCCAGCATTTT. Protein sequence: CATSDPHRWQYNQPQHF.